This TCR beta chain was found in a study of shared clonotypes between healthy human individuals. Study in general: The cohort comprised a couple of women and three men. Their ages spanned 18 to 49 years. Findings of the study overall: Represented genetic and exposure-history diversity was restricted by having few donors. Across a few donors, naive CD4 shared around 5.4%, naive CD8 3.5% to 4%, memory CD4 less than 2.5%, memory CD8 about 0.38%.

Libraries were prepared by immunoSEQ multiplex PCR; TCRdb keeps only in-frame clonotypes and omits some of them. The sample shows 500,000 or so clones, approximately 95% of them seen only once. Free of recent acute infections or vaccinations, the donors were healthy HIV-negative adults. Germline V gives CDR1 SGHVS, CDR2 FQNEAQ. V was shortened by 1 base and J by 4 bases, with 25 bases between the two germline ends. This CDR3 has 20 amino acids. This clone appeared once. Its antigen remains unknown. The origin of this receptor is a woman between 25 and 40 years old in good health. The sample comprised naive CD4+ T cells sorted from blood. Described subset: CD45RA+ positively selected. This rearrangement joins TRBV7-8 to TRBJ2-2; a possible D gene is TRBD2 (7 bases). The CDR3 reads CASSLGPLPGGSWSTGELFF. CDR3 nucleotides: TGTGCCAGCAGCTTAGGACCCCTGCCGGGGGGCTCGTGGAGCACCGGGGAGCTGTTTTTT.